These T cell receptor beta chains were read from a single sample in a study of shared clonotypes between healthy human individuals. The table came from immunoSEQ multiplex PCR; TCRdb's copy has only in-frame clones and leaves some out. The sample has some 2,500,000 clones; 85% to 95% are singletons. The source material was naive CD4+ T cells from PBMCs. All receptors derive from a man aged 18 to 30 in good health. Some clones in this sample may be carry-over from other donors' samples. The CDR3 runs from the conserved cysteine through the conserved F or W. The D gene is left open where the match is weak. Expanded clones are given a class, and other clones once, few, many or no size at all.

>NA|TRBV7-9|TRBJ1-2|NA
TGTGCCAGCAGCGAAACAGGGTTCTACTATGGCTACACCTTC
CASSETGFYYGYTF
>TRBD1|TRBV5-1|TRBJ1-2|NA
TGCGCCAGCAGCACCAACAGGGGGAACTATGGCTACACCTTC
CASSTNRGNYGYTF
>NA|TRBV5-1|TRBJ2-1|NA
TGCGCCAGCAGCTTGATTGGTTCCGGGAACAATGAGCAGTTCTTC
CASSLIGSGNNEQFF
>TRBD2|TRBV9|TRBJ2-2|NA
TGTGCCAGCAGTCCTTGGACTAGCGGGAACACCGGGGAGCTGTTTTTT
CASSPWTSGNTGELFF
>NA|TRBV2|TRBJ2-5|NA
TGTGCCAGCAGCGGGGTATCGGGGCCCAAGGAGACCCAGTACTTC
CASSGVSGPKETQYF
>TRBD2|TRBV5-4|TRBJ2-7|NA
TGTGCCAGCAGGGGAGGGCCCTCCTACGAGCAGTACTTC
CASRGGPSYEQYF
>TRBD2|TRBV7-6|TRBJ2-7|NA
TGTGCCAGCAGCTCGATTAGCGGGAGGGTCGGCGAGCAGTACTTC
CASSSISGRVGEQYF
>NA|TRBV6-1|TRBJ1-1|NA
TGTGCCAGCAGTGAAGGCCAGGGCGACACTGAAGCTTTCTTT
CASSEGQGDTEAFF
>NA|TRBV7-8|TRBJ1-1|NA
TGTGCCAGCAGCTTATATCTGGGAACTGAAGCTTTCTTT
CASSLYLGTEAFF
>NA|TRBV7-3|TRBJ1-1|NA
TGTGCCAGCAGCTTAGAAGGGGTGGGGAGCACTGAAGCTTTCTTT
CASSLEGVGSTEAFF
>NA|TRBV2|TRBJ1-1|NA
TGTGCCAGCAGTGAACTAAAGGGGAACACTGAAGCTTTCTTT
CASSELKGNTEAFF
>NA|TRBV29-1|TRBJ2-7|NA
TGCAGCGTAAAGGAAGGAACCGCTGGCCCCTACGAGCAGTACTTC
CSVKEGTAGPYEQYF
>TRBD2|TRBV9|TRBJ2-5|once
TGTGCCAGCAGCGTAGGCCTAGCGGGAGGGTCAGGAGAGACCCAGTACTTC
CASSVGLAGGSGETQYF
>TRBD2|TRBV5-4|TRBJ2-1|NA
TGTGCCAGCAGCTCGGGTGCTAGCGGAGAATACAATGAGCAGTTCTTC
CASSSGASGEYNEQFF
>NA|TRBV7-9|TRBJ2-1|once
TGTGCCAGCAGCCCATGGGACTTCAGCTCCTACAATGAGCAGTTCTTC
CASSPWDFSSYNEQFF
>NA|TRBV10-2|TRBJ2-1|NA
TGCGCCAGCCCTCTCTCTTTATCGGGTGGCAATGAGCAGTTCTTC
CASPLSLSGGNEQFF
>NA|TRBV19|TRBJ1-5|NA
TGTGCCAGTAGTATAAGGGGCCAGAGCAATCAGCCCCAGCATTTT
CASSIRGQSNQPQHF
>TRBD2|TRBV27|TRBJ2-3|NA
TGTGCCAGCGTTGCACGACTAGCGGGAGGCCGGGATACGCAGTATTTT
CASVARLAGGRDTQYF
>TRBD2|TRBV7-3|TRBJ2-1|NA
TGTGCCAGCAGCCCACGCCTAGCGGGAGGACTCAATGAGCAGTTCTTC
CASSPRLAGGLNEQFF
>TRBD1|TRBV2|TRBJ2-5|NA
TGTGCCAGCAGGCGACAGGGGGCCTCCCAAGAGACCCAGTACTTC
CASRRQGASQETQYF
>NA|TRBV5-1|TRBJ2-3|NA
TGCGCCAGCAGCTTGGTGCCAGGAGATACGCAGTATTTT
CASSLVPGDTQYF
>TRBD2|TRBV18|TRBJ2-7|NA
TGTGCCAGCTCCAGACTAGCGGGAGAGATCGAGCAGTACTTC
CASSRLAGEIEQYF
>TRBD1|TRBV5-1|TRBJ2-5|NA
TGCGCCAGCACCCTCGGACAGGGGGAGACCCAGTACTTC
CASTLGQGETQYF
>TRBD1|TRBV6-1|TRBJ2-7|NA
TGTGCCAGCAGGACGGGACAGGTAAACTACGAGCAGTACTTC
CASRTGQVNYEQYF
>NA|TRBV2|TRBJ2-6|NA
TGTGCCAGCAAGGGGGAGACTGGGGCCAACGTCCTGACTTTC
CASKGETGANVLTF
>NA|TRBV6-1|TRBJ2-7|NA
TGTGCCAGCATCGAAGGGGGGGCTAGGTCCTACGAGCAGTACTTC
CASIEGGARSYEQYF
>NA|TRBV7-9|TRBJ1-4|NA
TGTGCCAGCAGCTTAGGGCGGAATGAAAGACTGTTTTTT
CASSLGRNERLFF
>TRBD2|TRBV5-1|TRBJ2-6|NA
TGCGCCAGCAGCTCGGGACTAGCGGGTATTAGCTCTGGGGCCAACGTCCTGACTTTC
CASSSGLAGISSGANVLTF
>TRBD2|TRBV4-1|TRBJ2-7|few
TGCGCCAGCAGCCCACCCTCACTAGCGTACGAGCAGTACTTC
CASSPPSLAYEQYF
>NA|TRBV25-1|TRBJ1-2|once
TGTGCCAGCAGTGAATCCGCCTATGGCTACACCTTC
CASSESAYGYTF
>NA|TRBV19|TRBJ1-2|NA
TGTGCCAGTAGGAGGGTGGGGACCTCTAACTATGGCTACACCTTC
CASRRVGTSNYGYTF
>NA|TRBV7-2|TRBJ2-2|once
TGTGCCAGCAGCTTAGTGGGAAGCTTCACCGGGGAGCTGTTTTTT
CASSLVGSFTGELFF
>TRBD1|TRBV18|TRBJ1-3|NA
TGTGCCAGCTCACCATTGACCGGGACAGCGTCCTCTGGAAACACCATATATTTT
CASSPLTGTASSGNTIYF
>TRBD2|TRBV19|TRBJ2-3|NA
TGTGCCAGTAGGCTAGCGGGAGGGTCAGATACGCAGTATTTT
CASRLAGGSDTQYF
>TRBD1|TRBV18|TRBJ2-3|NA
TGTGCCAGCTCACCACCGGCAGGGGGTGATACGCAGTATTTT
CASSPPAGGDTQYF